A single sample gave rise to the 8 T cell receptor beta chains below, sequenced in a study of immune evolution from preneoplasia to lung adenocarcinoma. Assay: immunoSEQ multiplex PCR; the TCRdb copy retains only in-frame clones and omits some. The table lists around 9,100 clones, 70% to 90% of them singletons, with 5.5% to 7.5% in the top ten. The source material was FFPE minimally invasive lung adenocarcinoma tissue. Receptors originate from a person between 65 and 80 years old with lung adenocarcinoma.

J is TRBJ1-6 and V is TRBV7-2, with 7 bases identical to TRBD1. The V segment lost 5 bases and the J segment 3 bases; nucleotides outside the gene matches: 7. The germline V gene has CDR1 SGHTA and CDR2 FQGNSA. The CDR3 is 16 residues long. The CDR3 loop is CASSPTGISYNSPLHF. The CDR3, as DNA: TGTGCCAGCAGCCCGACAGGGATTAGCTATAATTCACCCCTCCACTTT. Full variable domain (outside the CDR3, taken from reference TRBV7-2 and TRBJ1-6): GAGVSQSPSNKVTEKGKDVELRCDPISGHTALYWYRQSLGQGLEFLIYFQGNSAPDKSGLPSDRFSAERTGGSVSTLTIQRTQQEDSAVYLCASSPTGISYNSPLHFGNGTRLTVT.

The rearrangement links TRBV6-1 to TRBJ1-5; 7 positions agree with TRBD1. Trimming cost V 6 bases and J 0 bases; bases outside gene matches: 5. The CDR3 covers 15 residues. Looked up from germline, CDR1 is MNHNS and CDR2 is SASEGT. Here the CDR3 DNA reads TGTGCCAGCAGGGAGGACAGGATTAGCAATCAGCCCCAGCATTTT. Translated: CASREDRISNQPQHF.

This chain connects TRBV6-1 to TRBJ1-3; D may be TRBD1 (5 bases). CDR3 length: 13 residues. The germline gives CDR1 MNHNS, CDR2 SASEGT. V shed 7 bases and J shed 0 bases, with 7 bases lying between them. The CDR3, as DNA: TGTGCCAGCAAGACAGTCTCTGGAAACACCATATATTTT. It translates to CASKTVSGNTIYF.

Written as DNA, the CDR3 is TGTGCCAGCAGCTTGGGACAGGCTGAGCTGTTTTTT. Translating gives CASSLGQAELFF. The chain recombines TRBV5-4 with TRBJ2-2; D possibly corresponds to TRBD1 (6 bases). V dropped 0 bases and J dropped 11 bases, with 8 bases sitting between them. Per germline, CDR1 SGHNT and CDR2 YYREEE (reference sequence). The CDR3 loop spans 12 amino acids.

CDR3 protein: CSVAVGGYGYTF. In DNA form, the CDR3 reads TGCAGCGTTGCGGTCGGAGGGTATGGCTACACCTTC. The genes are TRBV29-1 and TRBJ1-2; no definite D call. Germline V CDR1 and CDR2: SQVTM, ANQGSEA. The V end lost 4 bases, the J end lost 5 bases, and 11 bases lay between the germline ends. This CDR3 spans 12 amino acids.

The CDR3 is CSVQTPTDYGYTF. The CDR3 nucleotides are TGCAGCGTCCAGACACCGACGGACTATGGCTACACCTTC. This sequence joins TRBV29-1 and TRBJ1-2; no clear D gene. Between the trimmed V and J ends, which lost 6 bases and 3 bases, there was a span of 14 bases. Germline V lookup: CDR1 SQVTM, CDR2 ANQGSEA. The length of the CDR3 is 13 residues. The full variable domain, its missing parts supplied by reference TRBV29-1 and TRBJ1-2, is SAVISQKPSRDICQRGTSLTIQCQVDSQVTMMFWYRQQPGQSLTLIATANQGSEATYESGFVIDKFPISRPNLTFSTLTVSNMSPEDSSIYLCSVQTPTDYGYTFGSGTRLTVV.

The chain links TRBV28 to TRBJ2-5, with no clear D. The CDR3 runs 12 residues. The ends were cut back, 7 bases at V and 0 bases at J, with 6 bases in the middle. CDR1 MDHEN and CDR2 SYDVKM come from the germline V gene. The CDR3 loop is CASTDYQETQYF. CDR3 DNA: TGTGCCAGCACTGATTACCAAGAGACCCAGTACTTC.

This clone turned up a few times. V usage is TRBV28 and J usage is TRBJ1-6, with TRBD1 as a possible D gene (6 bases). V was clipped by 5 bases and J by 2 bases, with 7 bases between them. This CDR3 is built from 14 residues. CDR1 MDHEN and CDR2 SYDVKM come from the germline V gene. The CDR3 DNA reads as TGTGCCAGCAGTGACAGGACCTATAATTCACCCCTCCACTTT. As protein: CASSDRTYNSPLHF.